The source of this T cell receptor beta chain is a study of Graves' ophthalmopathy and Graves' hyperthyroidism. CDR1 is SGHVS and CDR2 is FQNEAQ in the germline V gene. The CDR3 covers 16 residues. Losses at the gene ends were 6 bases for V and 1 base for J; bases not matched to a gene: 7. CDR3 regions of TCR beta were amplified from RNA transcripts. First-round RT-PCR used HTBI primers; second-round multiplex PCR followed. In TCRdb, the multiplex PCR reads were re-called with MiXCR into one record per CDR3 protein. In the table there are a few hundred thousand distinct CDR3 sequences, approximately 17% of which are singletons. This clonotype came up many times. Stable hyperthyroid donors showed no ophthalmopathy during 18 months follow-up.

The sequence came from an adult woman with stable Graves' hyperthyroidism. Specimen: peripheral blood. The chain uses TRBV7-8 and TRBJ2-2; 8 nucleotides match TRBD2. The chain's CDR3 is CASRTGSGRNTGELFF. The CDR3 DNA reads as TGTGCCAGCAGAACAGGGAGCGGGAGGAACACCGGGGAGCTGTTTTTT.